This TCR beta chain was found in a study of vaccination and CD4 T cells after COVID-19. Study-wide context: Convalescent study patients returned SARS-CoV-2 positive nasal swab PCR results, with several mild cases and one severe. Findings and caveats of the study: Going from approximately 21 to 38, median SARS-CoV-2-reactive clonotypes did not rise significantly.

On this clonotype itself: Its specificity is unknown.

Via MiXCR, TCRdb re-called the PCR reads, giving one row per CDR3 protein. The sample includes about 18,000 distinct CDR3 sequences, roughly 60% of them seen just once. CDR1 and CDR2 (germline): SEHNR, FQNEAQ (reference sequence). The CDR3 is made up of 13 amino acids. V lost 6 bases to trimming and J lost 1 base, with 8 bases between them. Sequenced material: CD4+ T cells from blood, taken before SARS-CoV-2 vaccination. The gene calls are TRBV7-9 and TRBJ2-3; D ambiguous. The sequence was collected from a human donor who had recovered from COVID-19. CDR3 in amino acids: CASRPGGTDTQYF. The CDR3 DNA reads TGTGCCAGCAGACCCGGTGGCACAGATACGCAGTATTTT.